This T cell receptor (beta chain) was sequenced during a study of T cell repertoires in cytomegalovirus infection. About the study: CMV epitopes in the study were HLA-C-restricted (recently identified) and HLA-B-restricted (well studied). Based on public TCR beta signatures, there were indications of CMV infection and of a matching HLA type. Whole-study findings and limits: Summed public TCR beta family frequency identified CMV carriers bearing the relevant HLA.

About this clonotype itself: What it recognizes is unknown.

Germline-derived CDR1 and CDR2 are LNHDA and SQIVND (reference sequence). This CDR3 comprises 14 residues. V gave up 3 bases and J gave up 9 bases, with 12 bases separating them. Using its own MiXCR run on the reads, TCRdb lists one record per CDR3 protein. The sample consists of 300,000 to 400,000 distinct CDR3 sequences, about 25% of them appearing once. The chain couples TRBV19 to TRBJ1-6, with D possibly matching TRBD1 (5 bases). Material: cultured PBMCs, obtained from culture after CMV antigen stimulation. The receptor was isolated from a human donor in good health (CMV status not recorded). Some clones in this sample may be carry-over from other donors' samples. The CDR3 region has the DNA TGTGCCAGTAGTATTCGGGGGTCGGGTTCACCCCTCCACTTT. Its translation: CASSIRGSGSPLHF.